One and the same sample provided the 18 T cell receptor beta chains below, sequenced in a study of cytotoxic CD8 clonotypes in ibrutinib-treated CLL (dated by TCRdb to the early 2020s). The time point label corresponds to: roughly 25 months on ibrutinib. The library was generated by the immunoSEQ multiplex PCR assay. Drawn from immuneACCESS, this table holds only the in-frame rearrangements with V and J called that TCRdb kept. Clones are partly lost; checked studies trace under half to an unresolved V gene and leave the rest unexplained. Recorded for this sample are roughly 150,000 clones; 76% of them occurred a single time. The ten largest clones add up to 4.5% to 6% of the sample. The sequences come from PBMCs, collected after 24 months of ibrutinib treatment. These receptors originate from a human donor with chronic lymphocytic leukemia.

This sequence joins TRBV7-2 and TRBJ1-4; possible D gene TRBD1, 5 bases. Germline CDR1 reads SGHTA; CDR2 reads FQGNSA. The V gene lost 7 bases and the J gene lost 3 bases, with 15 bases spanning the gap. CDR3 size: 15 residues. The CDR3 sequence is CASTRGAGPNEKLFF. For the CDR3, the DNA is TGTGCCAGCACCCGAGGGGCGGGCCCTAATGAAAAACTGTTTTTT.

The J gene is TRBJ1-5, the V gene TRBV7-2; D is undetermined. The ends were cut back, 5 bases at V and 0 bases at J, with 8 bases in the middle. The CDR3 contains 14 residues. CDR1 SGHTA and CDR2 FQGNSA come from the germline V gene. In DNA, the CDR3 is TGTGCCAGCAGCGCCAGCGATAGCAATCAGCCCCAGCATTTT. As protein: CASSASDSNQPQHF.

The rearrangement uses TRBV28 and TRBJ1-5; a weak D match, TRBD1 (5 bases). This CDR3 spans 14 amino acids. Deletions cut 1 base from V and 5 bases from J, with 9 bases between. Per the germline V gene, CDR1 is MDHEN and CDR2 is SYDVKM. The CDR3 coding sequence is TGTGCCAGCAGTTTATTGGGGGGGGATCAGCCCCAGCATTTT. It translates to CASSLLGGDQPQHF.

This clone was detected a few times. The J gene is TRBJ1-1, the V gene TRBV28; the match to TRBD1 covers 7 bases. J lost 0 bases, V lost 7 bases, and 8 bases had no gene match. Per germline, CDR1 MDHEN and CDR2 SYDVKM. There are 15 residues in the CDR3. CDR3 sequence (DNA): TGTGCCAGCAAAGTTGGGGGACAGATGAACACTGAAGCTTTCTTT. Translated, it gives CASKVGGQMNTEAFF.

V gene TRBV29-1 combines with J gene TRBJ2-2; D is possibly TRBD1 (5 bases). Germline CDR1 reads SQVTM; CDR2 reads ANQGSEA. Trimming removed 6 bases at V and 1 base at J, with 12 bases between. This CDR3 comprises 14 residues. The CDR3 protein is CSVAGQMNTGELFF. The DNA of the CDR3 is TGCAGCGTCGCAGGGCAGATGAACACCGGGGAGCTGTTTTTT.

This clone showed up just a few times. The genes are TRBV7-2 and TRBJ1-6; possible D gene TRBD1, 5 bases. Germline V gene lookup returns CDR1 SGHTA and CDR2 FQGNSA. The CDR3 length is 13 residues. With 6 bases removed from V and 9 bases from J, the gap between germline ends came to 12 bases. CDR3 sequence reads: CASRGVVGSPLHF. In nucleotides, the CDR3 is TGTGCCAGCAGGGGGGTAGTTGGTTCACCCCTCCACTTT.

The rearrangement uses TRBV20-1 and TRBJ2-5; D remains ambiguous. The germline gives CDR1 DFQATT, CDR2 SNEGSKA (reference sequence). V was pared by 6 bases and J by 3 bases, with 5 bases between. This CDR3 contains 10 residues. In DNA, the CDR3 is TGCAGTGCGGACGAAGAGACCCAGTACTTC. Translated, it gives CSADEETQYF.

This clone has only one observation. This chain connects TRBV6-6 to TRBJ2-7; no firm D call. V shed 5 bases and J shed 1 base, with 6 bases lying between them. Germline V CDR1 and CDR2: MNHNY, SVGAGI (reference sequence). The CDR3 contains 12 residues. The CDR3 DNA sequence: TGTGCCAGCAGTCGGGCTTCCTACGAGCAGTACTTC. It encodes CASSRASYEQYF.

The chain uses TRBV21-1 and TRBJ2-7; TRBD2 was called by the table and not checked on the DNA. TRBV21-1 is an annotated pseudogene. This CDR3 spans 11 amino acids. CDR3 sequence (DNA): TGTGCCAGCACTAATCCCTACGAGCAGTACTTC. Its translation: CASTNPYEQYF.

The chain links TRBV6-1 to TRBJ2-6, with D possibly matching TRBD2 (6 bases). V was clipped by 11 bases and J by 0 bases, with 20 bases between them. This CDR3 contains 17 residues. Germline V CDR1 and CDR2: MNHNS, SASEGT. Here the CDR3 DNA reads TGTGCCGGCCGTGGCAGTGGGGGAGGCTCTGGGGCCAACGTCCTGACTTTC. Translating it yields CAGRGSGGGSGANVLTF.

CDR3 protein: CASSPPGQNTEAFF. CDR3 coding DNA: TGTGCCAGCTCACCACCGGGACAGAACACTGAAGCTTTCTTT. The chain recombines TRBV18 with TRBJ1-1; D may be TRBD1 (6 bases). This CDR3 contains 14 residues. V lost 0 bases to trimming and J lost 1 base, with 6 bases between them. Germline V CDR1 and CDR2: KGHSH, LQKENI.

This chain links TRBV28 with TRBJ2-3; TRBD1 or TRBD2 may be the D gene (6 bases each). This CDR3 has 14 residues. V was clipped by 3 bases and J by 2 bases, with 9 bases between them. The V gene's germline CDR1 is MDHEN and CDR2 SYDVKM. This CDR3 reads CASSFTGATDTQYF. The DNA of the CDR3 is TGTGCCAGCAGTTTTACGGGGGCCACAGATACGCAGTATTTT.

The genes are TRBV10-3 and TRBJ1-1; D might be TRBD1 (6 bases). Trimming removed 6 bases from V and 1 base from J, with 12 bases in between. In germline, CDR1 is ENHRY, CDR2 SYGVKD. CDR3 length: 14 residues. CDR3: CAIREGEGNTEAFF. The CDR3 DNA reads as TGTGCCATCAGGGAGGGGGAAGGGAACACTGAAGCTTTCTTT.

The V call is TRBV10-1, the J call TRBJ2-1, with 7 bases identical to TRBD2. The germline CDR1 and CDR2 sequences are WNHNN and SYGVQD (reference sequence). The CDR3 extends over 15 amino acids. J gave up 2 bases and V 6 bases, and 7 bases lay outside the gene matches. The CDR3 nucleotides are TGCGCCAGCAGCGAGCGGGGCCTAACCTACAATGAGCAGTTCTTC. Translation gives CASSERGLTYNEQFF.

CDR3 region: CASSLSGDSTDTQYF. CDR3 coding DNA: TGTGCCAGCAGCTTGAGCGGAGATAGCACAGATACGCAGTATTTT. The rearrangement links TRBV7-2 to TRBJ2-3; D may be TRBD2 (5 bases). There are 15 residues in the CDR3. CDR1 and CDR2 (germline): SGHTA, FQGNSA. Deletions cut 3 bases from V and 0 bases from J, with 10 bases between.

The chain has TRBV30 and TRBJ2-7; the match to TRBD2 covers 8 bases. The germline V gene has CDR1 GTSNPN and CDR2 SVGIG (reference sequence). Trimming removed 7 bases from V and 5 bases from J; junction bases left unmatched: 22. The length of the CDR3 is 17 residues. CDR3 DNA: TGTGCCTTTTCCCCGGCGGGCGGGGGGTTGGCAGAGAACGAGCAGTACTTC. Its protein product is CAFSPAGGGLAENEQYF. The whole variable domain, filled in from reference TRBV30 and TRBJ2-7, reads SQTIHQWPATLVQPVGSPLSLECTVEGTSNPNLYWYRQAAGRGLQLLFYSVGIGQISSEVPQNLSASRPQDRQFILSSKKLLLSDSGFYLCAFSPAGGGLAENEQYFGPGTRLTVT.

The V call is TRBV5-1, the J call TRBJ2-5, with D possibly being TRBD2 (6 bases). Germline values: CDR1 SGHRS, CDR2 YFSETQ. V was pared by 0 bases and J by 5 bases, with 14 bases between. The CDR3 sequence is 15 residues long. The CDR3 DNA follows: TGCGCCAGCAGCTTGGCCGGGGACCGGGGGGAGACCCAGTACTTC. It translates to CASSLAGDRGETQYF.

The chain's CDR3 is CASSSHLAGGGGGELFF. CDR3 sequence (DNA): TGCGCCAGCAGCTCACACCTAGCGGGAGGCGGAGGCGGGGAGCTGTTTTTT. This chain links TRBV5-1 with TRBJ2-2, with 11 positions matching TRBD2. Germline V CDR1 and CDR2: SGHRS, YFSETQ. The ends lost 3 bases at V and 7 bases at J; junction bases unmatched: 11. The CDR3 consists of 17 residues.